Here is one T cell receptor (beta chain) with its context. This CDR3 spans 13 amino acids. CDR1 MNHNS and CDR2 SASEGT come from the germline V gene. Trimming took 3 bases from V and 13 from J, leaving 16 bases between them. MiXCR, applied by TCRdb to the 5' RACE reads, yields one record per CDR3 protein. Of about 260,000 distinct CDR3 sequences detected, 7% appear once; the ten largest clones hold 3.5% to 4%. The data originate from a study of identical twins. A further study also used this sample, focusing on yellow fever vaccine responses in identical twins.

The source material was memory (CD45RO+) T cells sorted from blood. The source is a woman in her late teens or twenties in good health. The chain uses TRBV6-1 and TRBJ2-1; D may match TRBD1 or TRBD2 (5 bases each). The CDR3 coding sequence is TGTGCCAGCAGTGACCCCGGGACGCTCTCTCAGTTCTTC. The encoded protein is CASSDPGTLSQFF.